These T cell receptor beta chains were read from a single sample in a study of T-cell memory formation after mild COVID-19. TCRdb reprocessed the 5' RACE reads with MiXCR, giving one entry per CDR3 protein. The sample consists of just under 150,000 distinct CDR3 sequences, over 15% of them appearing once. The sample was PBMCs or a T cell subset sorted from them (not recorded which). The source of these receptors is an adult woman who had mild COVID-19 (a few samples of this study predate the infection). Cell type and time point are not known. Each CDR3 is given without its conserved first and last residue. The order of the fields is V gene, J gene, CDR3 protein.

V: TRBV12-3/TRBV12-4
J: TRBJ2-7
CDR3: ASSFGGHEQY

V: TRBV24-1
J: TRBJ2-3
CDR3: ATSDPRTTSTDTQY

V: TRBV24-1
J: TRBJ1-2
CDR3: ATSGGQKANYGYT

V: TRBV3-1
J: TRBJ1-5
CDR3: ASSQAGNNQPQH

V: TRBV7-2
J: TRBJ1-2
CDR3: ASSLEIGGYT

V: TRBV7-3
J: TRBJ2-5
CDR3: ASSLTASSAETQY

V: TRBV6-1
J: TRBJ2-3
CDR3: ASSAGLGTDTQY

V: TRBV7-6
J: TRBJ2-3
CDR3: ASSLGLIDTQY

V: TRBV5-1
J: TRBJ1-1
CDR3: ASTRNGGWNTEAF

V: TRBV7-6
J: TRBJ2-7
CDR3: ASSLPTGGPYEQY

V: TRBV5-6
J: TRBJ1-6
CDR3: ASSPLKGLNSPLH

V: TRBV29-1
J: TRBJ2-1
CDR3: SVEPAPSESSYNEQF

V: TRBV15
J: TRBJ1-1
CDR3: ATSRDVVGPPLGNTEAF

V: TRBV18
J: TRBJ1-5
CDR3: ASSLGLTGNQPQH

V: TRBV9
J: TRBJ1-1
CDR3: ASSADRGRHTEAF

V: TRBV5-1
J: TRBJ2-1
CDR3: ASSLAWQGKNEQF

V: TRBV7-2
J: TRBJ2-5
CDR3: ASSLQPKETQY

V: TRBV24-1
J: TRBJ2-3
CDR3: AERDKPSTDTQY

V: TRBV4-1
J: TRBJ1-1
CDR3: ASSLRDRGEVANTEAF

V: TRBV23-1
J: TRBJ2-5
CDR3: ASSQNLRDRDQETQY

V: TRBV7-2
J: TRBJ2-7
CDR3: ASSLGGGSSYEQY

V: TRBV20-1
J: TRBJ2-2
CDR3: SARALAGGPNTGELF

V: TRBV4-3
J: TRBJ2-1
CDR3: ASSQVYGQGSEQF

V: TRBV12-3/TRBV12-4
J: TRBJ1-1
CDR3: ASSGGPNTEAF

V: TRBV3-1
J: TRBJ2-5
CDR3: ASSQVGGKETQY

V: TRBV4-1
J: TRBJ2-5
CDR3: ASSHPGLVRETQY

V: TRBV5-6
J: TRBJ1-1
CDR3: ASSFTSRMNTEAF

V: TRBV27
J: TRBJ1-2
CDR3: ASSFRGYNYGYT

V: TRBV5-1
J: TRBJ2-3
CDR3: ASSSGLATADTQY

V: TRBV2
J: TRBJ2-5
CDR3: ASSGLAGDRETQY

V: TRBV9
J: TRBJ2-1
CDR3: ASSGGLAPYNEQF

V: TRBV4-2
J: TRBJ2-3
CDR3: ASSQDPGRVEGTQY

V: TRBV4-1
J: TRBJ1-2
CDR3: ASSQGSGIGGYT

V: TRBV12-3/TRBV12-4
J: TRBJ2-5
CDR3: ASSPTEKETQY

V: TRBV20-1
J: TRBJ1-1
CDR3: SAVRQVRDTEAF

V: TRBV29-1
J: TRBJ1-4
CDR3: SVEGDRGDEKLF

V: TRBV7-3
J: TRBJ2-1
CDR3: ASSPGTSNEQF

V: TRBV5-4
J: TRBJ2-3
CDR3: ASSFISSLDTQY

V: TRBV12-3/TRBV12-4
J: TRBJ2-7
CDR3: ASTQDRASYEQY

V: TRBV7-2
J: TRBJ2-7
CDR3: ASSFTSGSPYEQY